Presented here are 18 T cell receptor beta chains from one specimen sequenced in a study of blood T cell repertoires in COVID-19. This table comes from immunoSEQ multiplex PCR, and its TCRdb copy is limited to in-frame clones, with some not included. The profile shows about 100,000 clones, over 60% of them singletons. Sequenced: peripheral blood. These receptors were obtained from a man aged 65 to 85 with acute or convalescent COVID-19.

The rearrangement joins TRBV5-1 to TRBJ2-3; the D gene is possibly TRBD1 (6 bases). V was shortened by 4 bases and J by 6 bases, with 9 bases between the two germline ends. CDR3 length: 12 amino acids. Germline CDR1 and CDR2: SGHRS and YFSETQ. CDR3: CASSTGQDTQYF. The CDR3 DNA reads TGCGCCAGCAGCACCGGACAGGATACGCAGTATTTT.

This chain joins TRBV2 and TRBJ2-2, with 11 bases aligning to TRBD1. The CDR3 totals 15 residues. V was pared by 7 bases and J by 0 bases, with 1 base of the junction left unmatched. Germline V lookup: CDR1 SNHLY, CDR2 FYNNEI. The DNA for the CDR3 is TGTGCCAGCAAGGGACAGGGGGCGAACACCGGGGAGCTGTTTTTT. This sequence encodes CASKGQGANTGELFF.

CDR3 sequence: CASSQALEARAFF. Here the CDR3 DNA reads TGCGCCAGCAGCCAAGCTTTAGAAGCGAGAGCTTTCTTT. This chain uses TRBV4-3 with TRBJ1-1, with D hard to call. CDR3 length: 13 residues. The V end was cut by 1 base, the J end by 10 bases, with 13 bases between. The V gene's germline CDR1 is LGHNA and CDR2 YSLEER.

V gene TRBV7-2 combines with J gene TRBJ2-3; unclear D gene. V was trimmed by 5 bases and J by 4 bases, leaving 10 bases between them. The CDR3 extends over 13 amino acids. Germline CDR1 is SGHTA and CDR2 is FQGNSA. CDR3 nucleotides: TGTGCCAGCAGCGGCCTGCACCCAGATACGCAGTATTTT. Its translation is CASSGLHPDTQYF.

The sample holds one count of this clone. The chain joins TRBV18 to TRBJ1-1, with D possibly being TRBD1 (6 bases). Germline V gene sequence: CDR1 KGHSH, CDR2 LQKENI. This CDR3 is built from 15 residues. The V and J ends lost 5 bases and 4 bases respectively, with 17 bases between them. The CDR3 is CASSANRQGSTEAFF. CDR3 coding DNA: TGTGCCAGCTCAGCAAACAGGCAGGGGAGCACTGAAGCTTTCTTT.

The CDR3, as DNA: TGTGCCAGCTCCTCCGGGGGGCGCTCCTACGAGCAGTACTTC. Translated, it gives CASSSGGRSYEQYF. This sequence joins TRBV6-5 and TRBJ2-7, with a possible D match to TRBD2 (7 bases). CDR1 MNHEY and CDR2 SVGAGI come from the germline V gene. This CDR3 is 14 amino acids long. V shed 8 bases and J shed 0 bases, with 14 bases lying between them.

The V gene is TRBV4-3, the J gene TRBJ1-2; 7 nucleotides match TRBD1. The CDR3 is 15 residues long. Trimming cost V 0 bases and J 4 bases; bases outside gene matches: 5. The germline gives CDR1 LGHNA, CDR2 YSLEER. For the CDR3, the DNA is TGCGCCAGCAGCCAAGATGAGGGGGCCGGCTATGGCTACACCTTC. Protein sequence: CASSQDEGAGYGYTF.

This clone occurred a few times. The chain links TRBV5-1 to TRBJ1-4; maybe TRBD1 (6 bases). Germline CDR1 SGHRS, CDR2 YFSETQ. The CDR3 extends over 17 amino acids. V gave up 2 bases and J gave up 2 bases, with 16 bases separating them. DNA of the CDR3: TGCGCCAGCAGCTTACTCGTTACAGGGAGTACTAATGAAAAACTGTTTTTT. This translates into CASSLLVTGSTNEKLFF.

This CDR3 reads CASSILQGSNQPQHF. CDR3 nucleotide sequence: TGTGCCAGTAGTATACTACAGGGGAGCAATCAGCCCCAGCATTTT. The chain combines TRBV19 with TRBJ1-5; 7 bases fit TRBD1. Looked up from germline, CDR1 is LNHDA and CDR2 is SQIVND (reference sequence). J lost 1 base, V lost 2 bases, and 2 bases had no gene match. The CDR3 extends over 15 amino acids.

As for this clone: The identical CDR3 is also encoded by other nucleotide sequences in the sample. J is TRBJ1-2 and V is TRBV19, with a weak D call TRBD1 (5 bases). There are 12 residues in the CDR3. Germline-derived CDR1 and CDR2 are LNHDA and SQIVND (reference sequence). Deletions cut 2 bases from V and 8 bases from J, with 9 bases between. The DNA of the CDR3 is TGTGCCAGTAGTATACAGGGCTACGGCTACACCTTC. The encoded protein is CASSIQGYGYTF.

This chain uses TRBV29-1 with TRBJ1-2, with D perhaps matching TRBD1 (5 bases). The CDR3 runs to 12 residues. Germline CDR1 is SQVTM and CDR2 is ANQGSEA. The V end was cut by 3 bases, the J end by 8 bases, with 13 bases between. The CDR3 coding sequence is TGCAGCGTTGACCCCTCGGGGGAAGGCTACACCTTC. This translates into CSVDPSGEGYTF.

The V gene is TRBV3-1 (or the pseudogene TRBV3-2), the J gene TRBJ1-2; TRBD1 might be the D (5 bases). This CDR3 spans 14 amino acids. Germline lookup yields CDR1 LGHDT and CDR2 YNNKEL (reference sequence). The ends were cut back, 2 bases at V and 2 bases at J, with 9 bases in the middle. CDR3 nucleotides: TGTGCCAGCAGCCAATTCGGGGGAAACTATGGCTACACCTTC. Its translation is CASSQFGGNYGYTF.

V and J are TRBV5-4 and TRBJ1-2; possible D gene TRBD1, 5 bases. The length of the CDR3 is 16 residues. V lost 3 bases, J lost 3 bases, and 18 bases lay in between. CDR1 is SGHNT, CDR2 YYREEE, per germline (reference sequence). CDR3 amino acids: CASSSAARGGDYGYTF. CDR3 sequence (DNA): TGTGCCAGCAGCTCCGCCGCGCGCGGGGGGGACTATGGCTACACCTTC.

This clone has ten or more counts. The genes are TRBV7-2 and TRBJ2-5; D is possibly TRBD2 (6 bases). This CDR3 comprises 15 residues. Germline V gene sequence: CDR1 SGHTA, CDR2 FQGNSA. With 0 bases removed from V and 1 base from J, the gap between germline ends came to 9 bases. CDR3 DNA sequence: TGTGCCAGCAGCTTAGCGGGGGGTTTCCAAGAGACCCAGTACTTC. Amino acids: CASSLAGGFQETQYF. Variable domain in full (rest from reference TRBV7-2 and TRBJ2-5): GAGVSQSPSNKVTEKGKDVELRCDPISGHTALYWYRQSLGQGLEFLIYFQGNSAPDKSGLPSDRFSAERTGGSVSTLTIQRTQQEDSAVYLCASSLAGGFQETQYFGPGTRLLVL.

This clone was seen a few times. This rearrangement joins TRBV29-1 to TRBJ2-3; a possible D gene is TRBD1 (5 bases). The V gene lost 8 bases and the J gene lost 2 bases, with 14 bases spanning the gap. Per germline, CDR1 SQVTM and CDR2 ANQGSEA. There are 13 residues in the CDR3. This CDR3 is CSLRWGTTDTQYF. CDR3 bases: TGCAGCCTTCGTTGGGGCACCACAGATACGCAGTATTTT.

The V call is TRBV18, the J call TRBJ1-3, with TRBD1 as a possible D gene (5 bases). This CDR3 has 13 amino acids. The germline V gene has CDR1 KGHSH and CDR2 LQKENI. V was shortened by 9 bases and J by 3 bases, with 12 bases between the two germline ends. CDR3: CASSQGFGNTIYF. Written as DNA, the CDR3 is TGTGCCAGTTCTCAGGGCTTTGGAAACACCATATATTTT. The variable domain in full, with the rest retrieved from reference TRBV18 and TRBJ1-3, is NAGVMQNPRHLVRRRGQEARLRCSPMKGHSHVYWYRQLPEEGLKFMVYLQKENIIDESGMPKERFSAEFPKEGPSILRIQQVVRGDSAAYFCASSQGFGNTIYFGEGSWLTVV.

The chain joins TRBV7-6 to TRBJ1-2, with 9 bases that match TRBD1. Trimming cost V 3 bases and J 3 bases; bases outside gene matches: 5. This CDR3 is 15 amino acids long. Germline CDR1 is SGHVS and CDR2 is FNYEAQ. CDR3 sequence reads: CASSFRTGGDYGYTF. In nucleotides, the CDR3 is TGTGCCAGCAGCTTCCGAACAGGGGGCGACTATGGCTACACCTTC.

This chain joins TRBV6-1 and TRBJ2-5, with D hard to call. The germline V and J ends were trimmed by 3 bases and 3 bases, with 8 bases remaining between them. CDR1 is MNHNS, CDR2 SASEGT, per germline. CDR3 size: 13 residues. The CDR3, as DNA: TGTGCCAGCAGTGATGGGCAGAAAGAGACCCAGTACTTC. The encoded protein is CASSDGQKETQYF.